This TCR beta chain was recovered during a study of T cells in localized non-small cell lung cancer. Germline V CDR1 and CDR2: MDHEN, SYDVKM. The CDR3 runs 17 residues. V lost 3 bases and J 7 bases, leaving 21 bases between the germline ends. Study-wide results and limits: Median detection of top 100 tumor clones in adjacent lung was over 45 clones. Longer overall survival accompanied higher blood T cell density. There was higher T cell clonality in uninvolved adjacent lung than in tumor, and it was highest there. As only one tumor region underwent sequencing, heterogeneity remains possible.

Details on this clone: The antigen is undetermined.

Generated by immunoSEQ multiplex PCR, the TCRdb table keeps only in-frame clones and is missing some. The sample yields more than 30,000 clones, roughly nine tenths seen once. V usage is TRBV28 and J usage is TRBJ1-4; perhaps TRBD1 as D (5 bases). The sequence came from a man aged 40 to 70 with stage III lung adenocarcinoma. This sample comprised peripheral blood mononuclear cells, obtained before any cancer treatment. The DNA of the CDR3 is TGTGCCAGCAGTTTCGCCCGGGGTGGGGCCGGGAGTGAAAAACTGTTTTTT. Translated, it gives CASSFARGGAGSEKLFF.